The text below deals with one T cell receptor beta chain. This sample is drawn from a study of identical twins. TCRdb called the 5' RACE reads again in MiXCR, with one record for every CDR3 protein. This table holds hundreds of thousands of distinct CDR3 sequences, around an eighth found once. This CDR3 is built from 17 residues. Germline trimming cut 8 bases from V and 2 bases from J; bases unmatched to any gene: 20. In germline, CDR1 is SQVTM, CDR2 ANQGSEA. The same specimen was also included in a second study, on yellow fever vaccine responses in identical twins.

The sequenced sample consisted of PBMCs. The clonotype comes from a woman aged 18-29 years in good health. The V call is TRBV29-1, the J call TRBJ2-7; TRBD2 aligns across 8 bases. CDR3 in amino acids: CSTPTRVWVAGPYEQYF. The CDR3 DNA sequence: TGCAGCACCCCCACGCGCGTTTGGGTAGCGGGACCCTACGAGCAGTACTTC.